This T cell receptor (beta chain) derives from a study of PD-L1 blockade in urothelial cancer. Samples spanned pretreatment and treatment, with 1 to 8 time points per patient. Using immunoSEQ multiplex PCR, the repertoire was profiled, and TCRdb retains in-frame clones only, with some absent. The sample yields 90,000 to 120,000 clones, 70% to 90% seen once. The material sequenced was PBMCs, taken around atezolizumab (anti-PD-L1) treatment. The receptor's source is a man aged 50 to 59 with urothelial cancer.

The CDR3 sequence is CASSHRGSGNTIYF. The DNA of the CDR3 is TGTGCCAGCAGCCACAGGGGGTCTGGAAACACCATATATTTT. J is TRBJ1-3 and V is TRBV7-8; 8 nucleotides line up with TRBD1. Germline CDR1 reads SGHVS; CDR2 reads FQNEAQ. V lost 5 bases, J lost 1 base, and 1 base stayed unmatched. The CDR3 loop spans 14 amino acids.